This paragraph reports one TCR beta chain. These data originate in a study of shared clonotypes between healthy human individuals. Trimming stripped 8 bases from V and 2 bases from J, with 19 bases between. Per germline, CDR1 ENHRY and CDR2 SYGVKD. The CDR3 has 16 residues. Profiled with immunoSEQ multiplex PCR; TCRdb holds only in-frame clones, not every one. The sample lists around 120,000 clones, 67% occurring once. The V call is TRBV10-3, the J call TRBJ1-3; TRBD1 is a possible D gene (6 bases). The receptor was derived from a young woman in good health. Material: memory CD8+ T cells sorted from blood. Subset here: CD45RO+ cells pooled with CCR7-negative TemRA cells. The CDR3 bases are TGTGCCATCGGAAGTCCGGGACAACTCCCTGGAAACACCATATATTTT. Its protein is CAIGSPGQLPGNTIYF.